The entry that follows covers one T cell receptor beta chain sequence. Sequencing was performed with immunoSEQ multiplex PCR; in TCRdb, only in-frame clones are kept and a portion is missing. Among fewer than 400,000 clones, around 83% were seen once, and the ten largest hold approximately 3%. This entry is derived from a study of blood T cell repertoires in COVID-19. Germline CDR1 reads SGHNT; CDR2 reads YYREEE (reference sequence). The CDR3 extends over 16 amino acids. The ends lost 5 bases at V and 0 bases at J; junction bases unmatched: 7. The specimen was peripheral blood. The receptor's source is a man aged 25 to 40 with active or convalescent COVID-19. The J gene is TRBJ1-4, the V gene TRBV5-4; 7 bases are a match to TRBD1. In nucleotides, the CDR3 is TGTGCCAGCAGTCGGGACAGACCCGCAACTAATGAAAAACTGTTTTTT. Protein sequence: CASSRDRPATNEKLFF.